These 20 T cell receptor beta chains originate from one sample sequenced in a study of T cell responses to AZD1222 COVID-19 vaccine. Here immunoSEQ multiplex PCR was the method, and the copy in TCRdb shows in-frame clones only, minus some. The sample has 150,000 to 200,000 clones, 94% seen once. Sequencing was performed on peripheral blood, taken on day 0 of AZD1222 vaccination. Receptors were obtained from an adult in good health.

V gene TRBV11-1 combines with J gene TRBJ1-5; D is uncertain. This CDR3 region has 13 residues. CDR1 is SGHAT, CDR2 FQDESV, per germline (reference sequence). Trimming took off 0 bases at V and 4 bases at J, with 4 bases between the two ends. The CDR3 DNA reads TGTGCCAGCAGCTTAGCGACGAATCAGCCCCAGCATTTT. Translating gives CASSLATNQPQHF. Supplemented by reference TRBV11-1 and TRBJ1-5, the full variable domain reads EAEVAQSPRYKITEKSQAVAFWCDPISGHATLYWYRQILGQGPELLVQFQDESVVDDSQLPKDRFSAERLKGVDSTLKIQPAELGDSAMYLCASSLATNQPQHFGDGTRLSIL.

For the CDR3, the DNA is TGTGCCAGCAGCCCGGGACAGGGGGTGGGGGCTTTCTTT. Protein product: CASSPGQGVGAFF. This sequence joins TRBV7-3 and TRBJ1-1, with 11 nucleotides matching TRBD1. The CDR3 contains 13 residues. Trimming removed 5 bases from V and 11 bases from J; junction bases left unmatched: 7. Germline CDR1 SGHTA, CDR2 FQGTGA.

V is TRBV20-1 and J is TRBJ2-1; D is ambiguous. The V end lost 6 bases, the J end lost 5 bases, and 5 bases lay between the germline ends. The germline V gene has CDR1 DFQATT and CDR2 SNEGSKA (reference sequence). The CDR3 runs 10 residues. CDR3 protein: CSAKNNEQFF. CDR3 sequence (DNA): TGCAGTGCAAAAAACAATGAGCAGTTCTTC.

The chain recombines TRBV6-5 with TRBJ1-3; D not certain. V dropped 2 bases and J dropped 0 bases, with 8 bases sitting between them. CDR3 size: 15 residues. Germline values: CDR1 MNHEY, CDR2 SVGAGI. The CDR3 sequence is CASSYDGSSGNTIYF. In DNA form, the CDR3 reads TGTGCCAGCAGTTACGACGGGAGCTCTGGAAACACCATATATTTT.

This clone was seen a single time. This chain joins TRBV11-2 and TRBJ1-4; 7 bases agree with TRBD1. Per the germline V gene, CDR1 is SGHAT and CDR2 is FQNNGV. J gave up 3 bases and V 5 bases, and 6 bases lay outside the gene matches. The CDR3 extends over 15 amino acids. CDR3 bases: TGTGCCAGCAGCCTGGGACAGACAGCTAATGAAAAACTGTTTTTT. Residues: CASSLGQTANEKLFF.

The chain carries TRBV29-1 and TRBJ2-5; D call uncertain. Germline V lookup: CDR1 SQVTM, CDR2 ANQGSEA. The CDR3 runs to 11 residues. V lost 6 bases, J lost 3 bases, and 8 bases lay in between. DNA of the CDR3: TGCAGCGTACAACCGAAAGAGACCCAGTACTTC. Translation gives CSVQPKETQYF.

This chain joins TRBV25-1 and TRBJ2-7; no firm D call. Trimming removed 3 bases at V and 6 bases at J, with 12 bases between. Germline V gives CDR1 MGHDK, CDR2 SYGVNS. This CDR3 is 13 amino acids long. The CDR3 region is CASSDAPPGEQYF. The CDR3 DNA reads TGTGCCAGCAGTGACGCACCGCCAGGCGAGCAGTACTTC.

This chain's CDR3 is CASSQEPGGLSYEQYF. The CDR3 coding sequence is TGTGCCAGCAGCCAAGAACCAGGGGGCCTATCCTACGAGCAGTACTTC. This chain connects TRBV3-1 (or the pseudogene TRBV3-2) to TRBJ2-7, with TRBD1 matching over 8 bases. CDR1 is LGHDT, CDR2 YNNKEL, per germline (reference sequence). After removal of 0 bases from V and 1 base from J, the junction contained 5 bases not matched to a gene. The CDR3 length is 16 residues.

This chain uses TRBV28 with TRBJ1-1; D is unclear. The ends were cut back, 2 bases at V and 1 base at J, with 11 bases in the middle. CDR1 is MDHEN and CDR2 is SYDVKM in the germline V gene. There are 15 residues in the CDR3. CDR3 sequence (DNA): TGTGCCAGCAGTTTAGTCAAGGAGACGAACACTGAAGCTTTCTTT. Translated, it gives CASSLVKETNTEAFF.

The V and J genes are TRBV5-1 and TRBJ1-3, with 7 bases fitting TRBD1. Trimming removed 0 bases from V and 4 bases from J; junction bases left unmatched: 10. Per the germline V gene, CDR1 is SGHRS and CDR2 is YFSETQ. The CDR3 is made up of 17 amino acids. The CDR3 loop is CASSLAPPDRAGNTIYF. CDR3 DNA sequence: TGCGCCAGCAGCTTGGCCCCCCCAGACAGGGCGGGAAACACCATATATTTT.

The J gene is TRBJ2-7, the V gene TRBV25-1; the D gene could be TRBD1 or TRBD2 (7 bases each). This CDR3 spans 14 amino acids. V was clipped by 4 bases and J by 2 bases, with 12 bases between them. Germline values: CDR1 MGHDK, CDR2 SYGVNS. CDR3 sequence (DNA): TGTGCCAGCAGTGCAGGGGGGGCTCCCTACGAGCAGTACTTC. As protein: CASSAGGAPYEQYF.

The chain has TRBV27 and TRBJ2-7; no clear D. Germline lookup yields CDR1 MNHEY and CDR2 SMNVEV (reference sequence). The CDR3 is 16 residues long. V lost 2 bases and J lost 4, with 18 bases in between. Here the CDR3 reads CASSLTTPAMFYEQYF. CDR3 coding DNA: TGTGCCAGCAGTTTAACGACACCCGCGATGTTTTACGAGCAGTACTTC.

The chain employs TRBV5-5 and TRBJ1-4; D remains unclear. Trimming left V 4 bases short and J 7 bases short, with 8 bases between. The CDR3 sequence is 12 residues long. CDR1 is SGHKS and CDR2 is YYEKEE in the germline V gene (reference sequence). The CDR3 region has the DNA TGTGCCAGCAGCCTACAGCCTGAAAAACTGTTTTTT. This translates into CASSLQPEKLFF. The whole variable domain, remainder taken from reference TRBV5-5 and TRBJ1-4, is DAGVTQSPTHLIKTRGQQVTLRCSPISGHKSVSWYQQVLGQGPQFIFQYYEKEERGRGNFPDRFSARQFPNYSSELNVNALLLGDSALYLCASSLQPEKLFFGSGTQLSVL.

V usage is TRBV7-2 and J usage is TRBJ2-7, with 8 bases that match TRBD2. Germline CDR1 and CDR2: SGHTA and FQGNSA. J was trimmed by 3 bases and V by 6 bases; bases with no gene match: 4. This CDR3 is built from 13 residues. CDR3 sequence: CASRNSGVYEQYF. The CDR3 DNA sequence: TGTGCCAGCAGGAATAGCGGGGTCTACGAGCAGTACTTC. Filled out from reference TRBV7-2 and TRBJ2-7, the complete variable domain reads GAGVSQSPSNKVTEKGKDVELRCDPISGHTALYWYRQSLGQGLEFLIYFQGNSAPDKSGLPSDRFSAERTGGSVSTLTIQRTQQEDSAVYLCASRNSGVYEQYFGPGTRLTVT.

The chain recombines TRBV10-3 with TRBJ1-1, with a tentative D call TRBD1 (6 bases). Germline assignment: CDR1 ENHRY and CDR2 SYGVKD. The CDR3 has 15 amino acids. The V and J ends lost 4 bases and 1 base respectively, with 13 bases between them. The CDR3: CAISGGAGSNTEAFF. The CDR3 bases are TGTGCCATCAGTGGGGGGGCAGGTTCGAACACTGAAGCTTTCTTT.

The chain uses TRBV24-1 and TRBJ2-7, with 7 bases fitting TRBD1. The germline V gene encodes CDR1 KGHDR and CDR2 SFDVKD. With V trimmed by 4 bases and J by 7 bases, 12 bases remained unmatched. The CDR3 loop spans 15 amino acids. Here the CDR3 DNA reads TGTGCCACCAGTGAAGCAACAGGGGCGACCGGAGAGCAGTACTTC. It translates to CATSEATGATGEQYF.

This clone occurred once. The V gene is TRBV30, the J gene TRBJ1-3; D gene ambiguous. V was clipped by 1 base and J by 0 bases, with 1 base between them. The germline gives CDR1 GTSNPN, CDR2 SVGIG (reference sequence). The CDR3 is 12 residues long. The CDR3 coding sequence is TGTGCCTGGAGTGACTCTGGAAACACCATATATTTT. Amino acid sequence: CAWSDSGNTIYF.

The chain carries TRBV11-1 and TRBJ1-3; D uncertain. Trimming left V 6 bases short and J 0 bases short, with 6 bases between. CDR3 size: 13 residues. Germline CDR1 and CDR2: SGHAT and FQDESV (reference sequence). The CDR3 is CASSTRSGNTIYF. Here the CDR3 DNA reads TGTGCCAGCAGTACGCGCTCTGGAAACACCATATATTTT.

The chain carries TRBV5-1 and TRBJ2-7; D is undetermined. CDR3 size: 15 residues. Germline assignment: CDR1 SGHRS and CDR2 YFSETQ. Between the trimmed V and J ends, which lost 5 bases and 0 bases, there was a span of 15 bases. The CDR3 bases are TGCGCCAGCAGACCACTTGGGATGAGCTCCTACGAGCAGTACTTC. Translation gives CASRPLGMSSYEQYF.

This CDR3 is CASSIGTPPDKLFF. The DNA of the CDR3 is TGTGCCAGTAGTATCGGGACCCCTCCCGATAAACTGTTTTTT. The chain joins TRBV19 to TRBJ1-4, with D tentatively TRBD1 (5 bases). This CDR3 has 14 amino acids. Germline V gene sequence: CDR1 LNHDA, CDR2 SQIVND (reference sequence). V was cut by 3 bases and J by 11 bases, with 16 bases left in between.